This TCR beta chain originates from a study of shared clonotypes between healthy human individuals. The repertoire was sequenced with immunoSEQ multiplex PCR; TCRdb's copy has only in-frame clones and lacks some. The sample has around 2,000,000 clones, 85% to 95% seen once. Trimming removed 1 base at V and 7 bases at J, with 13 bases between. The germline V gene encodes CDR1 MGHRA and CDR2 YSYEKL. The CDR3 covers 15 residues. This chain joins TRBV4-1 and TRBJ1-4; tentative D call: TRBD1 (5 bases). The receptor was derived from a man in his late teens or twenties in good health. Sequenced input: naive CD4+ T cells sorted from blood. The subset was: CD45RA+ positively selected. DNA of the CDR3: TGCGCCAGCAGCCAAGCGAACAAGGGGAGTGAAAAACTGTTTTTT. Translated, it gives CASSQANKGSEKLFF.